A single sample is the source of the 5 T cell receptor beta chains below, sequenced in a study of blood T cell repertoires in COVID-19. Produced via immunoSEQ multiplex PCR; TCRdb's table is partial and in-frame only. This table holds some 100,000 clones, more than 75% found once. The specimen sequenced was peripheral blood. These TCRs come from a man in his fifties with active or convalescent COVID-19.

The V gene is TRBV7-8, the J gene TRBJ1-1; D is unclear. Per the germline V gene, CDR1 is SGHVS and CDR2 is FQNEAQ. V was cut by 2 bases and J by 4 bases, with 5 bases left in between. The CDR3 is 12 residues long. DNA of the CDR3: TGTGCCAGCAGCTTACGGGTCACTGAAGCTTTCTTT. This codes for CASSLRVTEAFF.

This chain links TRBV24-1 with TRBJ2-1, with D perhaps matching TRBD2 (8 bases). V dropped 8 bases and J dropped 7 bases, with 14 bases sitting between them. This CDR3 has 13 residues. The germline CDR1 and CDR2 sequences are KGHDR and SFDVKD. CDR3 loop: CATNGRGLNEQFF. The CDR3 DNA reads as TGTGCCACCAACGGGAGGGGGCTGAATGAGCAGTTCTTC.

The DNA for the CDR3 is TGTGCCAGCACCCCCCTGGGGGGGCGGGAGACCCAGTACTTC. It translates to CASTPLGGRETQYF. The rearrangement joins TRBV28 to TRBJ2-5; possible D gene TRBD2, 7 bases. Trimming pared 7 bases from V and 5 bases from J, leaving 17 bases between. The CDR3 consists of 14 residues. The V gene's germline CDR1 is MDHEN and CDR2 SYDVKM.

J is TRBJ2-3 and V is TRBV11-2; 11 bases map to TRBD2. The CDR3 has 15 amino acids. Per the germline V gene, CDR1 is SGHAT and CDR2 is FQNNGV. The V segment lost 4 bases and the J segment 4 bases; nucleotides outside the gene matches: 4. CDR3 sequence: CASSSTSGGSDTQYF. Here the CDR3 DNA reads TGTGCCAGCAGCTCCACTAGCGGGGGTTCAGATACGCAGTATTTT.

CDR3 loop: CAISESMYRGGQPQHF. The CDR3 bases are TGTGCCATCAGTGAGTCAATGTACAGGGGTGGTCAGCCCCAGCATTTT. V is TRBV10-3 and J is TRBJ1-5; 7 bases align to TRBD1. The J segment lost 6 bases and the V segment lost 0 bases, leaving 8 bases of the junction unmatched. The CDR3 has 16 amino acids. Germline V gene data show CDR1 as ENHRY and CDR2 as SYGVKD.